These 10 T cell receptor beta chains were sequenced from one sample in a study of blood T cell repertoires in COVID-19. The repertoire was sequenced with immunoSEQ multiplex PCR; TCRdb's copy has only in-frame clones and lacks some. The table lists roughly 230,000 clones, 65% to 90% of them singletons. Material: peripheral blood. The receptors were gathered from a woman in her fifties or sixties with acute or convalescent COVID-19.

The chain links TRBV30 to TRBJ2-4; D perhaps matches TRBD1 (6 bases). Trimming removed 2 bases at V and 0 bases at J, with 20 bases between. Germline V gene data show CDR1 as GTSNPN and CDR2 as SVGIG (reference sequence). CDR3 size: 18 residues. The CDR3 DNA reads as TGTGCCTGGAGTACATCTACCGGGACACCCTTAGCCAAAAACATTCAGTACTTC. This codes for CAWSTSTGTPLAKNIQYF.

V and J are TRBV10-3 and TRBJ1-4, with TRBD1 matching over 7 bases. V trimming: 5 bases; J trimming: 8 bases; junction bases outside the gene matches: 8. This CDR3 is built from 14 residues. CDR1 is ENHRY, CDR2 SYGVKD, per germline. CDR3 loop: CAISSDRRGEKLFF. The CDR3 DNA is TGTGCCATCAGTTCGGACCGCAGGGGGGAAAAACTGTTTTTT.

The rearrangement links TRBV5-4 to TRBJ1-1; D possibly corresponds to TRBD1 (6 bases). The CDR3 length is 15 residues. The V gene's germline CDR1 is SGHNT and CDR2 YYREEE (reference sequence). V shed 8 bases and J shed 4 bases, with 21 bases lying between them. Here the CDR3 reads CASSRPQGHGTEAFF. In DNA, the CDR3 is TGTGCCAGTTCTCGACCCCAGGGACATGGCACTGAAGCTTTCTTT.

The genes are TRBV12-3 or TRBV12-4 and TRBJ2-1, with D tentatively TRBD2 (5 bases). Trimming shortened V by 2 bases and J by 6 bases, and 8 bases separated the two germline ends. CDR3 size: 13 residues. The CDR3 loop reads CASSLLRGNEQFF. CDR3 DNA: TGTGCCAGCAGTTTATTACGGGGCAATGAGCAGTTCTTC.

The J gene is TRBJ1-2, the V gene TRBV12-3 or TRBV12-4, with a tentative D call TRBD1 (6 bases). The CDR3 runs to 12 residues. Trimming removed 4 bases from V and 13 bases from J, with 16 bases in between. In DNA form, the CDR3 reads TGTGCCAGCAGTTCCGTCAGGGGTACAGGCACCTTC. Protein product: CASSSVRGTGTF.

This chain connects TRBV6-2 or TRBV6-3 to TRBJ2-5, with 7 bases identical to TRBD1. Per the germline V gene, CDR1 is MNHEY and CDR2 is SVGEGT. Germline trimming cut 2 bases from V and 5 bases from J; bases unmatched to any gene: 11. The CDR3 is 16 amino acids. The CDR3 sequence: CASSYPRAGGDETQYF. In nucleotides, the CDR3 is TGTGCCAGCAGTTACCCTCGAGCAGGGGGAGATGAGACCCAGTACTTC.

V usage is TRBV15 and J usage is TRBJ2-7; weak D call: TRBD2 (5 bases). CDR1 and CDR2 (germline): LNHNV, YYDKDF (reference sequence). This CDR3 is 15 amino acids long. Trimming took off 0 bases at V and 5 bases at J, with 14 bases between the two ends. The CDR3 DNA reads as TGTGCCACCAGCAGAGATCAGAGAGGGTTTAACGAGCAGTACTTC. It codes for CATSRDQRGFNEQYF.

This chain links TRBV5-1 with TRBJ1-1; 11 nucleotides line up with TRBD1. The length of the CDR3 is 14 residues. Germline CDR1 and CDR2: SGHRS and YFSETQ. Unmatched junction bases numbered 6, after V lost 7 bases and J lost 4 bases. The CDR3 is CASRGQGAFTEAFF. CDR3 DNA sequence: TGCGCCAGCCGAGGACAGGGGGCTTTCACTGAAGCTTTCTTT.

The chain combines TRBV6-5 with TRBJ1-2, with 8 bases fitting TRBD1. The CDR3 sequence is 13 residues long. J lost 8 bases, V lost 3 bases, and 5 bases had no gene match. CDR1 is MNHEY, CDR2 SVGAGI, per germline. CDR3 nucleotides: TGTGCCAGCAGTTATGAGACAGGGGTAGGCTACACCTTC. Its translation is CASSYETGVGYTF.

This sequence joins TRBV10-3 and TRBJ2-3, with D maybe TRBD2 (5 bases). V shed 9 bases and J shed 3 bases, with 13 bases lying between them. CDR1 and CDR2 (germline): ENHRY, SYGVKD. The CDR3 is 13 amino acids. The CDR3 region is CAIASQSTDTQYF. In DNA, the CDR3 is TGTGCCATTGCTAGCCAGTCTACAGATACGCAGTATTTT.